The source of this T cell receptor beta chain is a study of immune evolution from preneoplasia to lung adenocarcinoma. Whole-study results and caveats: KRAS-mutant nodules had the highest T cell clonality. Later-stage lesions appeared to have more T cells, more diversity, less clonality.

Patient tissue came from resections in Japan or China, 2014–2017. After pathologic assessment, macro-dissection selected premalignant or tumor cells for extraction. This CDR3 is built from 14 residues. With 3 bases removed from V and 4 bases from J, the gap between germline ends came to 11 bases. Germline V CDR1 and CDR2: SNHLY, FYNNEI. Sequencing used immunoSEQ multiplex PCR; TCRdb keeps in-frame clones, though not all of them. The table shows 37,000 or so clones, with 74% occurring only once. As regards this clone: Its matching antigen is unknown.

This clonotype was sampled from a person in their sixties or seventies with lung adenocarcinoma. V and J are TRBV2 and TRBJ2-3, with D unclear. The material sequenced was FFPE invasive lung adenocarcinoma tissue. The CDR3 DNA reads TGTGCCAGCAGTGATTCTAATCTGGCAGATACGCAGTATTTT. It encodes CASSDSNLADTQYF.